Following are 28 T cell receptor beta chains from one sample sequenced in a study of OX40 agonist ivuxolimab in advanced cancers. The assay was immunoSEQ multiplex PCR, and TCRdb's table has in-frame clones only and misses some. In the table there are roughly 79,000 clones, 92% of which are singletons. The sample consisted of CD4+ or CD8+ T cells sorted from blood, taken in a trial of the OX40 agonist ivuxolimab. These TCRs come from an adult with an advanced solid tumor such as melanoma, head and neck, liver or kidney cancer.

V and J are TRBV16 and TRBJ2-1, with unresolved D. Trimming removed 1 base at V and 5 bases at J, with 12 bases between. The CDR3 length is 15 residues. Germline loops: CDR1 KGHSY, CDR2 FQNENV. The CDR3 nucleotides are TGTGCCAGCAGCCAATTCGGAGCGTTGGACAATGAGCAGTTCTTC. This encodes CASSQFGALDNEQFF.

The chain has TRBV13 and TRBJ2-7; D is undetermined. V lost 8 bases and J lost 3, with 17 bases in between. The CDR3 has 14 residues. Germline-derived CDR1 and CDR2 are PRHDT and FYEKMQ (reference sequence). The CDR3 loop is CASLGARASYEQYF. CDR3 in DNA: TGTGCCAGCCTCGGCGCTCGGGCAAGCTACGAGCAGTACTTC.

The V gene is TRBV2, the J gene TRBJ2-1, with 10 bases that match TRBD2. CDR1 and CDR2 (germline): SNHLY, FYNNEI. V gave up 4 bases and J gave up 5 bases; unmatched junction bases: 17. CDR3 length: 19 residues. The CDR3 region has the DNA TGTGCCAGCAGTGGTAGGGTAGCGGGGGGCCGTCTTACAGACAATGAGCAGTTCTTC. Its protein product is CASSGRVAGGRLTDNEQFF.

There are a few counts of this clone. This chain links TRBV4-1 with TRBJ2-7, with a weak D call TRBD1 (6 bases). Trimming left V 1 base short and J 2 bases short, with 9 bases between. The length of the CDR3 is 14 residues. CDR1 is MGHRA and CDR2 is YSYEKL in the germline V gene. In nucleotides, the CDR3 is TGCGCCAGCAGCCAAGTACAGGGCCCCTACGAGCAGTACTTC. It encodes CASSQVQGPYEQYF.

This clone is a singleton in its sample. The chain couples TRBV27 to TRBJ2-1, with a weak D call TRBD1 (6 bases). This CDR3 spans 15 amino acids. In germline, CDR1 is MNHEY, CDR2 SMNVEV (reference sequence). The germline V and J ends were trimmed by 0 bases and 4 bases, with 10 bases remaining between them. For the CDR3, the DNA is TGTGCCAGCAGTTTATCCCCCGGACAGTACAATGAGCAGTTCTTC. Its protein is CASSLSPGQYNEQFF.

The CDR3 protein is CARSLDLYEQYF. CDR3 DNA sequence: TGTGCCAGAAGCTTGGATCTGTACGAGCAGTACTTC. The V call is TRBV5-3, the J call TRBJ2-7; D gene unclear. TRBV5-3 is annotated as an ORF whose role is uncertain. This CDR3 is built from 12 residues. V lost 0 bases and J lost 4, with 5 bases in between.

The chain carries TRBV7-9 and TRBJ2-3, with 12 bases that match TRBD2. CDR3 size: 19 residues. Germline V gene sequence: CDR1 SEHNR, CDR2 FQNEAQ (reference sequence). Trimming at V came to 5 bases and at J to 3 bases, leaving 15 bases not matched to a gene. In DNA form, the CDR3 reads TGTGCCAGCAGCCCCTGGACTAGCGGGGCCCCCCCGGGGACAGATACGCAGTATTTT. Translated: CASSPWTSGAPPGTDTQYF.

V is TRBV13 and J is TRBJ1-1; D unresolved. V gave up 5 bases and J gave up 4 bases, with 14 bases separating them. The CDR3 extends over 14 amino acids. CDR1 and CDR2 (germline): PRHDT, FYEKMQ (reference sequence). CDR3 DNA: TGTGCCAGCAGCGGCGGGCCGACTCGCACTGAAGCTTTCTTT. Its translation: CASSGGPTRTEAFF.

V is TRBV2 and J is TRBJ2-3; 15 bases agree with TRBD2. Germline CDR1 SNHLY, CDR2 FYNNEI. This CDR3 has 17 residues. V trimming: 2 bases; J trimming: 2 bases; junction bases outside the gene matches: 2. In nucleotides, the CDR3 is TGTGCCAGCAGTGAATGGACTAGCGGGGGGGCCACAGATACGCAGTATTTT. The encoded protein is CASSEWTSGGATDTQYF.

The V call is TRBV6-5, the J call TRBJ2-5; TRBD1 is a possible D gene (5 bases). Per germline, CDR1 MNHEY and CDR2 SVGAGI. V gave up 0 bases and J gave up 5 bases, with 10 bases separating them. This CDR3 has 14 residues. DNA of the CDR3: TGTGCCAGCAGTTACTCGTGGGGCCGGGAGACCCAGTACTTC. It specifies CASSYSWGRETQYF.

This clone was seen once. This rearrangement joins TRBV9 to TRBJ2-1; 9 nucleotides line up with TRBD2. The CDR3 has 15 amino acids. Trimming at V came to 3 bases and at J to 1 base, leaving 2 bases not matched to a gene. Germline V gene sequence: CDR1 SGDLS, CDR2 YYNGEE. CDR3 loop: CASSGSGGSYNEQFF. The CDR3 DNA follows: TGTGCCAGCAGCGGGAGCGGGGGGTCCTACAATGAGCAGTTCTTC.

This clone was observed a few times. The same CDR3 arises from other DNA sequences in this sample as well. V is TRBV7-9 and J is TRBJ2-7; D gene ambiguous. The CDR3 contains 12 residues. The germline V gene encodes CDR1 SEHNR and CDR2 FQNEAQ (reference sequence). Deletions cut 1 base from V and 4 bases from J, with 5 bases between. CDR3 nucleotides: TGTGCCAGCAGCTTAGGGGTTTACGAGCAGTACTTC. Translating it yields CASSLGVYEQYF.

The chain is built from TRBV7-8 and TRBJ2-7; D call uncertain. Germline V gene lookup returns CDR1 SGHVS and CDR2 FQNEAQ. The CDR3 is 11 amino acids. V was shortened by 5 bases and J by 4 bases, with 6 bases between the two germline ends. CDR3 in amino acids: CASSPDYEQYF. In DNA, the CDR3 is TGTGCCAGCAGCCCCGATTACGAGCAGTACTTC.

The chain carries TRBV11-2 and TRBJ2-7; no definite D call. This CDR3 comprises 13 residues. Germline V gene sequence: CDR1 SGHAT, CDR2 FQNNGV. V lost 1 base and J lost 7, with 11 bases in between. The CDR3 DNA reads TGTGCCAGCAGCTTAGGTGGCGTGGGGGAGCAGTACTTC. Translated, it gives CASSLGGVGEQYF.

The chain is built from TRBV19 and TRBJ2-1; 8 nucleotides align to TRBD2. The CDR3 sequence is 14 residues long. CDR1 and CDR2 (germline): LNHDA, SQIVND (reference sequence). The trim removed 7 bases at V and 9 bases at J, leaving 11 bases unmatched. Here the CDR3 DNA reads TGTGCCAGTACCGAGCTAGCGGGTTTCACTGAGCAGTTCTTC. Its protein product is CASTELAGFTEQFF.

The CDR3 protein is CASSLLQNYNTEAFF. DNA for the CDR3: TGCGCCAGCAGCCTCCTTCAAAACTATAACACTGAAGCTTTCTTT. J is TRBJ1-1 and V is TRBV4-1, with unresolved D. The CDR3 totals 15 residues. Germline V gene sequence: CDR1 MGHRA, CDR2 YSYEKL. V was shortened by 4 bases and J by 2 bases, with 14 bases between the two germline ends.

The CDR3 DNA reads TGTGCCAGCAGCGCTCCTAGAGGAGGACTAGCGGCGGTAAGCCCAGATACGCAGTATTTT. Amino acids: CASSAPRGGLAAVSPDTQYF. The V call is TRBV9, the J call TRBJ2-3, with 10 bases aligning to TRBD2. The trim removed 3 bases at V and 4 bases at J, leaving 20 bases unmatched. Germline V gives CDR1 SGDLS, CDR2 YYNGEE. The CDR3 sequence is 20 residues long.

The chain joins TRBV9 to TRBJ2-7; D might be TRBD1 (8 bases). The CDR3 extends over 13 amino acids. Germline V lookup: CDR1 SGDLS, CDR2 YYNGEE. The V and J ends lost 3 bases and 3 bases respectively, with 10 bases between them. The DNA for the CDR3 is TGTGCCAGCAGCGACAGGGGGGGCTACGAGCAGTACTTC. Translating it yields CASSDRGGYEQYF.

The J gene is TRBJ2-7, the V gene TRBV7-9, with TRBD1 matching 10 bases. There are 15 residues in the CDR3. Germline assignment: CDR1 SEHNR and CDR2 FQNEAQ (reference sequence). J lost 3 bases, V lost 5 bases, and 7 bases had no gene match. Here the CDR3 reads CASSSTGTGDYEQYF. Here the CDR3 DNA reads TGTGCCAGCAGCAGTACCGGGACAGGGGACTACGAGCAGTACTTC.

The rearrangement uses TRBV29-1 and TRBJ2-7; D is perhaps TRBD1 (6 bases). The germline V gene has CDR1 SQVTM and CDR2 ANQGSEA. V gave up 6 bases and J gave up 6 bases, with 15 bases separating them. This CDR3 is 12 amino acids long. DNA for the CDR3: TGCAGCGTCAGACATTCCAGGGGCGAGCAGTACTTC. Translating gives CSVRHSRGEQYF.

Only one count was recorded for this clone. The chain couples TRBV9 to TRBJ2-7, with a tentative D call TRBD2 (6 bases). Trimming took 0 bases from V and 6 from J, leaving 13 bases between them. CDR3 length equals 14 residues. Germline-derived CDR1 and CDR2 are SGDLS and YYNGEE. The CDR3 bases are TGTGCCAGCAGCGTAGTATCGGGGGACGGCGAGCAGTACTTC. Encoded protein: CASSVVSGDGEQYF.

V usage is TRBV4-3 and J usage is TRBJ1-2; D gene unclear. The V end lost 0 bases, the J end lost 4 bases, and 12 bases lay between the germline ends. The CDR3 is 15 amino acids. The germline V gene has CDR1 LGHNA and CDR2 YSLEER. The CDR3 loop reads CASSQDPPSFYGYTF. CDR3 coding DNA: TGCGCCAGCAGCCAAGATCCCCCCTCCTTCTATGGCTACACCTTC.

This clone was observed once. The DNA for the CDR3 is TGTGCCAGCAGCTTAGAAGGCCGGGAGCTGTTTTTT. Protein product: CASSLEGRELFF. The rearrangement uses TRBV7-9 and TRBJ2-2; no firm D call. V lost 1 base and J lost 9, with 6 bases in between. CDR3 length: 12 amino acids. Germline-derived CDR1 and CDR2 are SEHNR and FQNEAQ (reference sequence).

The chain combines TRBV19 with TRBJ2-5; no clear D. Germline V gene lookup returns CDR1 LNHDA and CDR2 SQIVND (reference sequence). The CDR3 extends over 14 amino acids. V shed 5 bases and J shed 2 bases, with 12 bases lying between them. The CDR3 DNA follows: TGTGCCAGTAGTCGATCAGGCACACAAGAGACCCAGTACTTC. It is translated as CASSRSGTQETQYF.

This chain joins TRBV27 and TRBJ1-1, with TRBD1 identical over 8 bases. The CDR3 is made up of 14 amino acids. Trimming at V came to 5 bases and at J to 7 bases, leaving 9 bases not matched to a gene. CDR1 MNHEY and CDR2 SMNVEV come from the germline V gene (reference sequence). Here the CDR3 reads CASSHGPGQVEAFF. CDR3 coding DNA: TGTGCCAGCAGTCACGGTCCGGGACAGGTTGAAGCTTTCTTT.

V usage is TRBV27 and J usage is TRBJ1-1; D is perhaps TRBD1 (5 bases). CDR1 is MNHEY and CDR2 is SMNVEV in the germline V gene (reference sequence). The length of the CDR3 is 14 residues. Trimming took off 3 bases at V and 4 bases at J, with 12 bases between the two ends. The CDR3 sequence: CASSLIGTGTEAFF. In DNA, the CDR3 is TGTGCCAGCAGTTTGATCGGGACCGGCACTGAAGCTTTCTTT.

The chain links TRBV4-3 to TRBJ1-1; tentatively, D is TRBD1 (6 bases). CDR1 and CDR2 from the germline V gene are LGHNA and YSLEER. V lost 0 bases and J lost 6, with 14 bases in between. The CDR3 is 15 residues long. CDR3 nucleotide sequence: TGCGCCAGCAGCCAAGATAAGGGGGTGCTCCCTGAAGCTTTCTTT. Its protein is CASSQDKGVLPEAFF.

This chain uses TRBV5-1 with TRBJ2-1; 8 bases map to TRBD1. The CDR3 runs to 14 residues. The V and J ends lost 4 bases and 7 bases, in that order; junction bases with no gene match: 7. The germline gives CDR1 SGHRS, CDR2 YFSETQ. The CDR3 DNA reads as TGCGCCAGCAGCATCCGACAGGGGCTAAATGAGCAGTTCTTC. It specifies CASSIRQGLNEQFF.